This T cell receptor (beta chain) is drawn from a study of OX40 agonist ivuxolimab in advanced cancers. A remark on this clone: Its cognate antigen is unknown.

The study's findings and limits: Certain nonresponding patients likewise had low normalized T-cell clonal expansion. Clones of CD4+ and CD8+ blood T cells grew by week 6 at doses of 0.1 to 3.0 mg/kg.

TCRdb's table, derived via immunoSEQ multiplex PCR, lists solely in-frame clones and lacks some. The table lists some 84,000 clones, about nine tenths of them singletons. Trimming took off 0 bases at V and 8 bases at J, with 13 bases between the two ends. The CDR3 extends over 14 amino acids. The germline V gene has CDR1 MNHEY and CDR2 SVGAGI. V is TRBV6-5 and J is TRBJ1-2; D is perhaps TRBD1 (6 bases). The receptor's source is an adult with an advanced solid tumor such as melanoma, head and neck, liver or kidney cancer. Specimen: CD4+ or CD8+ T cells sorted from blood, collected in a trial of the OX40 agonist ivuxolimab. The CDR3 DNA sequence: TGTGCCAGCAGTTACTCGATACAGGGCGGCGGCTACACCTTC. Translation: CASSYSIQGGGYTF.